This paragraph reports one TCR beta chain. Germline-derived CDR1 and CDR2 are MNHEY and SMNVEV (reference sequence). The CDR3 sequence is 13 residues long. V lost 6 bases to trimming and J lost 6 bases; unmatched junction nucleotides: 3. Methods used by the authors: Reference gene primer amplification in the assay estimated nucleated cell counts. Using immunoSEQ multiplex PCR, the repertoire was profiled, and TCRdb retains in-frame clones only, with some absent. The DNA was the basis for D and trimming; V, J and clone size are from that table. Seen here are 210,000 or so clones, almost 90% observed once, and the top ten hold around 2.9%. This entry comes from a study of blood T cell repertoires in COVID-19. Looking at the study overall: Italy, Spain and the United States were the sources of the convalescent and acute COVID-19 samples. PBMCs, B-cell-depleted T cells, or T cells were the source of the cDNA or gDNA that made up the material.

The rearrangement links TRBV27 to TRBJ1-5, with 9 nucleotides matching TRBD1. Sequences were obtained from peripheral blood. This clonotype was obtained from a woman in her sixties with acute or convalescent COVID-19. CDR3 in DNA: TGTGCCAGCAGCAAGACAGGGGGTCAGCCCCAGCATTTT. Residues: CASSKTGGQPQHF.